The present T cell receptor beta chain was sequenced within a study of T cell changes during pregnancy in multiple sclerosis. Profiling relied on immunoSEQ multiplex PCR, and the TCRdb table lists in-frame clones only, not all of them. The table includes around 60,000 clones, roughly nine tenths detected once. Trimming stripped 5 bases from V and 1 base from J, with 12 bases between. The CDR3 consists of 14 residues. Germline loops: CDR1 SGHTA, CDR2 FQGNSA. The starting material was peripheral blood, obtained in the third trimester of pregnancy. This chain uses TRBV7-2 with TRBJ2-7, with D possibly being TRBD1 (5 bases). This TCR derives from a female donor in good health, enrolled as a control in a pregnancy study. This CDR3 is CASSLLGESYEQYF. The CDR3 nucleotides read TGTGCCAGCAGCCTCTTAGGGGAATCCTACGAGCAGTACTTC.